This T cell receptor beta chain stems from a study of blood T cell repertoires in COVID-19. Assay used: immunoSEQ multiplex PCR; TCRdb lists only in-frame clones, some missing. The profile shows 30,000 to 50,000 clones, approximately 94% of them singletons. V was pared by 4 bases and J by 5 bases, with 16 bases between. The CDR3 is made up of 15 amino acids. CDR1 and CDR2 (germline): SGHVS, FNYEAQ. V gene TRBV7-6 combines with J gene TRBJ2-3; a possible D gene is TRBD2 (6 bases). The receptor's source is a human donor with active COVID-19. The donor label of this sample is uncertain. The sample comprised peripheral blood. CDR3 nucleotides: TGTGCCAGCAGCTCCTCATGGAGGGGAGTAGATACGCAGTATTTT. It yields the protein CASSSSWRGVDTQYF.